These 26 T cell receptor beta chains were sequenced from one sample in a study of blood T cell repertoires in COVID-19. The protocol was immunoSEQ multiplex PCR, while the TCRdb copy is restricted to in-frame clones and leaves out a portion. The table has approximately 230,000 clones, 70% to 90% seen once. Sequenced: PBMCs or T cells enriched from blood (not recorded which). These TCRs come from a man aged 35 to 55 who had recovered from COVID-19.

V usage is TRBV4-1 and J usage is TRBJ2-3; 11 bases map to TRBD2. Germline loops: CDR1 MGHRA, CDR2 YSYEKL. This CDR3 contains 18 residues. The junction had 16 bases not matched to a gene; V was cut back by 4 bases and J by 7 bases. Here the CDR3 reads CASSRTSTSGSPTNTQYF. CDR3 in DNA: TGCGCCAGCAGCCGGACCTCAACTAGCGGGAGCCCGACAAATACGCAGTATTTT.

This chain connects TRBV19 to TRBJ1-6; D gene uncertain. The length of the CDR3 is 14 residues. Trimming took off 7 bases at V and 13 bases at J, with 20 bases between the two ends. Per the germline V gene, CDR1 is LNHDA and CDR2 is SQIVND (reference sequence). The CDR3 coding sequence is TGTGCCAGTACTACCGGGATCGCTGCCGGGCCCCTCCACTTT. This sequence encodes CASTTGIAAGPLHF.

The CDR3 loop reads CATSGQQETQYF. CDR3 nucleotides: TGTGCCACCAGTGGACAGCAAGAGACCCAGTACTTC. The chain is built from TRBV24-1 and TRBJ2-5, with D perhaps TRBD1 (5 bases). The V end lost 5 bases, the J end lost 2 bases, and 5 bases lay between the germline ends. Germline loops: CDR1 KGHDR, CDR2 SFDVKD. The CDR3 is 12 amino acids.

V and J are TRBV7-2 and TRBJ2-6; a possible D gene is TRBD2 (6 bases). V lost 8 bases, J lost 3 bases, and 14 bases lay in between. There are 15 residues in the CDR3. Germline V gene sequence: CDR1 SGHTA, CDR2 FQGNSA. The CDR3 DNA sequence: TGTGCCAGCTCTAGGGGCGGGGATGGGGCCAACGTCCTGACTTTC. It yields the protein CASSRGGDGANVLTF.

V usage is TRBV12-3 or TRBV12-4 and J usage is TRBJ2-1, with D possibly being TRBD1 (5 bases). V shed 5 bases and J shed 10 bases, with 9 bases lying between them. The CDR3 consists of 11 residues. CDR3 sequence: CASSPRTEQFF. CDR3 nucleotides: TGTGCCAGCAGTCCGAGGACAGAGCAGTTCTTC.

This chain joins TRBV7-8 and TRBJ1-5; 7 nucleotides align to TRBD1. Germline lookup yields CDR1 SGHVS and CDR2 FQNEAQ. The CDR3 extends over 15 amino acids. V shed 1 base and J 7 bases; nucleotides not matched to a gene: 7. The CDR3 nucleotides read TGTGCCAGCAGCTTAGAGCGGCAGGGGGGACAGCCCCAGCATTTT. It encodes CASSLERQGGQPQHF. The whole variable domain, filled in from reference TRBV7-8 and TRBJ1-5, reads GAGVSQSPRYKVAKRGQDVALRCDPISGHVSLFWYQQALGQGPEFLTYFQNEAQLDKSGLPSDRFFAERPEGSVSTLKIQRTQQEDSAVYLCASSLERQGGQPQHFGDGTRLSIL.

The CDR3 DNA reads as TGTGCCAGCAGCTCACACCCAGGAAAGACTGAAGCTTTCTTT. Amino acids: CASSSHPGKTEAFF. The chain links TRBV7-8 to TRBJ1-1; D gene uncertain. Deletions cut 4 bases from V and 5 bases from J, with 14 bases between. The germline V gene encodes CDR1 SGHVS and CDR2 FQNEAQ. There are 14 residues in the CDR3.

The chain combines TRBV13 with TRBJ2-5; 7 bases align to TRBD1. There are 14 residues in the CDR3. Germline lookup yields CDR1 PRHDT and CDR2 FYEKMQ (reference sequence). Losses at the gene ends were 5 bases for V and 5 bases for J; bases not matched to a gene: 8. The CDR3 DNA is TGTGCCAGCAGCCCTACAGGGGTACGGGAGACCCAGTACTTC. Its protein is CASSPTGVRETQYF.

The CDR3: CASSLVAGTEAFF. The CDR3 bases are TGTGCCAGCAGCTTGGTTGCAGGGACTGAAGCTTTCTTT. The chain links TRBV5-4 to TRBJ1-1; D perhaps matches TRBD1 (5 bases). There are 13 residues in the CDR3. The germline V and J ends were trimmed by 0 bases and 5 bases, with 8 bases remaining between them. CDR1 is SGHNT, CDR2 YYREEE, per germline (reference sequence).

The chain employs TRBV7-9 and TRBJ1-2, with TRBD1 identical over 8 bases. The germline V gene has CDR1 SEHNR and CDR2 FQNEAQ (reference sequence). The CDR3 sequence is 15 residues long. Germline trimming cut 3 bases from V and 2 bases from J; bases unmatched to any gene: 5. The CDR3 sequence is CASSLPGTGNYGYTF. The CDR3 DNA sequence: TGTGCCAGCAGCTTGCCCGGGACAGGCAACTATGGCTACACCTTC.

The V gene is TRBV27, the J gene TRBJ1-4; 11 bases align to TRBD1. CDR3 length: 14 residues. V dropped 6 bases and J dropped 8; count of bases not matched to a gene: 5. Germline V gene data show CDR1 as MNHEY and CDR2 as SMNVEV (reference sequence). The CDR3 loop is CASRDRDRGEKLFF. The DNA of the CDR3 is TGTGCCAGCAGAGACCGGGACAGGGGGGAAAAACTGTTTTTT.

The table lists this clone with a few counts. V is TRBV3-1 (or the pseudogene TRBV3-2) and J is TRBJ1-2; TRBD1 matches 8 bases. CDR1 LGHDT and CDR2 YNNKEL come from the germline V gene (reference sequence). CDR3 length: 14 residues. The trim removed 4 bases at V and 3 bases at J, leaving 4 bases unmatched. The CDR3 DNA reads as TGTGCCAGCAGCCGACAGGGGTATGACTATGGCTACACCTTC. Translated: CASSRQGYDYGYTF.

The chain joins TRBV9 to TRBJ2-1; 10 bases map to TRBD2. CDR1 and CDR2 (germline): SGDLS, YYNGEE. Germline trimming cut 1 base from V and 3 bases from J; bases unmatched to any gene: 10. The CDR3 has 18 residues. The CDR3 loop reads CASSVLSSGSLLYNEQFF. The CDR3 nucleotides read TGTGCCAGCAGCGTACTCTCTAGCGGGAGCCTTCTCTACAATGAGCAGTTCTTC.

The chain uses TRBV28 and TRBJ1-2; tentatively, D is TRBD1 (5 bases). The CDR3 runs to 15 residues. V was trimmed by 4 bases and J by 4 bases, leaving 16 bases between them. Germline V gene data show CDR1 as MDHEN and CDR2 as SYDVKM. The DNA of the CDR3 is TGTGCCAGCAGTTCCATAACTATCGACAGCTATGGCTACACCTTC. Protein product: CASSSITIDSYGYTF.

V usage is TRBV14 and J usage is TRBJ1-4, with D tentatively TRBD1 (5 bases). The CDR3 extends over 14 amino acids. Germline V gene lookup returns CDR1 SGHDN and CDR2 FVKESK. V lost 3 bases and J 8 bases, leaving 13 bases between the germline ends. CDR3 nucleotide sequence: TGTGCCAGCAGCCACTCGGGGGAGAGAGAAAAACTGTTTTTT. Encoded protein: CASSHSGEREKLFF.

This chain uses TRBV19 with TRBJ2-1; 8 bases match TRBD1. V lost 5 bases, J lost 8 bases, and 8 bases stayed unmatched. Germline CDR1 reads LNHDA; CDR2 reads SQIVND (reference sequence). This CDR3 contains 14 residues. CDR3 sequence reads: CASSLGQGAHEQFF. The CDR3 DNA reads TGTGCCAGTAGTCTCGGGCAGGGGGCCCATGAGCAGTTCTTC.

The chain has TRBV27 and TRBJ2-7; 13 nucleotides align to TRBD2. The CDR3 totals 17 residues. Unmatched junction bases numbered 13, after V lost 5 bases and J lost 6 bases. Germline CDR1 reads MNHEY; CDR2 reads SMNVEV (reference sequence). This CDR3 reads CASSPGLAGASKREQYF. DNA of the CDR3: TGTGCCAGCAGTCCCGGACTAGCGGGGGCCTCAAAACGCGAGCAGTACTTC.

The chain employs TRBV5-1 and TRBJ2-1; 9 bases line up with TRBD2. The CDR3 extends over 15 amino acids. The trim removed 4 bases at V and 0 bases at J, leaving 2 bases unmatched. Germline V gives CDR1 SGHRS, CDR2 YFSETQ. CDR3 in DNA: TGCGCCAGCAGCGAGGGACTAGCCTCCTACAATGAGCAGTTCTTC. It codes for CASSEGLASYNEQFF.

This CDR3 is CASSQLAGTQETQYF. The CDR3 DNA is TGTGCCAGCTCACAGCTGGCGGGAACCCAAGAGACCCAGTACTTC. This chain uses TRBV18 with TRBJ2-5; tentative D call: TRBD2 (6 bases). The CDR3 is 15 residues long. Germline loops: CDR1 KGHSH, CDR2 LQKENI. V lost 4 bases, J lost 1 base, and 13 bases lay in between.

The CDR3 here is CASSGQSETQYF. DNA of the CDR3: TGTGCCAGTAGCGGACAGTCAGAGACCCAGTACTTC. The genes are TRBV19 and TRBJ2-5; a weak D match, TRBD1 (6 bases). Trimming pared 6 bases from V and 4 bases from J, leaving 9 bases between. There are 12 residues in the CDR3. Looked up from germline, CDR1 is LNHDA and CDR2 is SQIVND (reference sequence).

This sequence joins TRBV13 and TRBJ2-7; 9 bases map to TRBD2. Germline CDR1 reads PRHDT; CDR2 reads FYEKMQ (reference sequence). The CDR3 loop spans 15 amino acids. Trimming took 1 base from V and 6 from J; bases not matched to a gene: 7. The CDR3 loop is CASSLAGLAGTEQYF. The CDR3 bases are TGTGCCAGCAGCTTAGCCGGCCTAGCGGGAACCGAGCAGTACTTC.

The chain employs TRBV3-1 (or the pseudogene TRBV3-2) and TRBJ1-4, with TRBD1 matching 7 bases. V shed 4 bases and J 5 bases; nucleotides not matched to a gene: 16. The CDR3 consists of 18 residues. In germline, CDR1 is LGHDT, CDR2 YNNKEL (reference sequence). The CDR3 protein is CASSPLLGQGGLNEKLFF. CDR3 nucleotide sequence: TGTGCCAGCAGCCCCCTCCTCGGGCAAGGGGGCCTAAATGAAAAACTGTTTTTT.

This clone showed up just once. The rearrangement joins TRBV29-1 to TRBJ2-2, with 7 bases matching TRBD2. V dropped 4 bases and J dropped 2; count of bases not matched to a gene: 7. CDR3 length: 15 amino acids. Germline V gene sequence: CDR1 SQVTM, CDR2 ANQGSEA. The CDR3, as DNA: TGCAGCGTTGCCGGGAGGATCGACAACACCGGGGAGCTGTTTTTT. This codes for CSVAGRIDNTGELFF.

The chain links TRBV28 to TRBJ1-2; 8 bases line up with TRBD1. The J segment lost 8 bases and the V segment lost 7 bases, leaving 9 bases of the junction unmatched. CDR3 length: 13 residues. Germline CDR1 MDHEN, CDR2 SYDVKM. The CDR3 loop reads CASTEQGAGGYTF. The CDR3 bases are TGTGCCAGCACCGAGCAGGGGGCGGGAGGCTACACCTTC.

A single count supports this clone. The gene calls are TRBV13 and TRBJ2-7; D not resolved. The length of the CDR3 is 11 residues. With 1 base removed from V and 4 bases from J, the gap between germline ends came to 2 bases. The germline V gene encodes CDR1 PRHDT and CDR2 FYEKMQ (reference sequence). CDR3 amino acids: CASSLVYEQYF. CDR3 nucleotide sequence: TGTGCCAGCAGCTTAGTATACGAGCAGTACTTC.

The rearrangement joins TRBV7-6 to TRBJ1-6; 10 bases fit TRBD1. Germline V gene sequence: CDR1 SGHVS, CDR2 FNYEAQ. V dropped 3 bases and J dropped 9; count of bases not matched to a gene: 11. CDR3 length: 17 residues. The chain's CDR3 is CASSFDSSRDRGSPLHF. The CDR3 nucleotides read TGTGCCAGCAGCTTCGACTCTAGCCGGGACAGGGGTTCACCCCTCCACTTT. The full variable domain, its missing parts supplied by reference TRBV7-6 and TRBJ1-6, is GAGVSQSPRYKVTKRGQDVALRCDPISGHVSLYWYRQALGQGPEFLTYFNYEAQQDKSGLPNDRFSAERPEGSISTLTIQRTEQRDSAMYRCASSFDSSRDRGSPLHFGNGTRLTVT.